Listed below are T cell receptor beta chains from one sample, sequenced in a study of cytomegalovirus exposure and HLA in healthy donors. Using immunoSEQ multiplex PCR, the repertoire was profiled, and TCRdb retains in-frame clones only, with some absent. The sample lists 52,000 or so clones, 89% occurring once. The sequenced material came from PBMCs. The receptors come from a woman aged 18-35 years in good health and CMV-seronegative. Each CDR3 is given with its conserved first and last residue. A D gene is named only where the DNA matches it firmly. For some rows the clone size is stated as once, few or many, or as a class when expanded; others skip it.

clone size	V gene	J gene	D gene	CDR3 DNA	CDR3 protein
NA	TRBV6-6	TRBJ2-1	NA	TGTGCCAGCACCAAAAGCGGAACAACGTACAATGAGCAGTTCTTC	CASTKSGTTYNEQFF
NA	TRBV5-1	TRBJ2-3	NA	TGCGCCAGCAGCCTCTCTGGAGAGACAGATACGCAGTATTTT	CASSLSGETDTQYF
NA	TRBV5-1	TRBJ1-5	NA	TGCGCCAGCAGCTTGTACTCAGGGAATAATCAGCCCCAGCATTTT	CASSLYSGNNQPQHF
NA	TRBV11-2	TRBJ2-1	NA	TGTGCCAGCAGCTCTATCCGGGATCCCTTGGTGGAGTTCTTC	CASSSIRDPLVEFF
NA	TRBV2	TRBJ1-3	NA	TGTGCCAGCAGTGAAGGGCCGCCGAAGGGGAGAAACACCATATATTTT	CASSEGPPKGRNTIYF
once	TRBV27	TRBJ2-1	TRBD1	TGTGCCAGCAGGTCGGGACAGGGGGTGGGGAATGAGCAGTTCTTC	CASRSGQGVGNEQFF
NA	TRBV7-9	TRBJ1-3	TRBD1	TGTGCCCTGCGGGACAGGGTAGGAAACACCATATATTTT	CALRDRVGNTIYF
few	TRBV7-7	TRBJ1-4	NA	TGTGCTAGCAGCTTAGGGGCACGTGAAAAACTGTTTTTT	CASSLGAREKLFF
NA	TRBV5-4	TRBJ1-1	NA	TGTGCCAGCAGCTTGGACACAGAAGCTTTCTTT	CASSLDTEAFF
NA	TRBV6-1	TRBJ2-5	NA	TGTGCCAGCAGTCCCTTCGGGGATGGCGAGACCCAGTACTTC	CASSPFGDGETQYF
once	TRBV6-5	TRBJ2-1	NA	TGTGCCAGCAGTCGCGGGGCCTATTGGATTAATGAGCAGTTCTTC	CASSRGAYWINEQFF
NA	TRBV2	TRBJ2-5	NA	TGTGCCAGCATCAGGGGTTTCCAAGAGACCCAGTACTTC	CASIRGFQETQYF
NA	TRBV27	TRBJ2-5	NA	TGTGCCAGCAGTAACCCTGGCCATACAGGGACCCAGTACTTC	CASSNPGHTGTQYF
once	TRBV28	TRBJ1-3	NA	TGTGCCAGCAGTTTAGGGACACCTGGAAACACCATATATTTT	CASSLGTPGNTIYF